Shown below are 29 T cell receptor beta chains from a single sample sequenced in a study of technical replicates of blood from a few donors. Some clones are missing from TCRdb's copy, which holds only in-frame ones; the method was immunoSEQ multiplex PCR. The table shows around 78,000 clones, with approximately 95% occurring only once. The sample comprised T cells isolated from PBMCs. These receptors originate from a human donor in good health.

This chain connects TRBV10-1 to TRBJ2-7; 13 bases agree with TRBD2. The V segment lost 4 bases and the J segment 1 base; nucleotides outside the gene matches: 13. Germline CDR1 and CDR2: WNHNN and SYGVQD (reference sequence). The CDR3 runs 19 residues. The CDR3 sequence is CASSGTGLAGASNSYEQYF. Here the CDR3 DNA reads TGCGCCAGCAGTGGAACAGGACTAGCGGGAGCGTCCAATTCCTACGAGCAGTACTTC.

The rearrangement links TRBV27 to TRBJ2-7, with 7 bases identical to TRBD1. V shed 5 bases, J shed 6 bases, and the junction held 10 bases outside the gene matches. This CDR3 contains 14 residues. Per germline, CDR1 MNHEY and CDR2 SMNVEV (reference sequence). CDR3: CASSQRQGLFEQYF. CDR3 DNA sequence: TGTGCCAGCAGTCAGAGACAGGGTTTGTTCGAGCAGTACTTC.

This rearrangement joins TRBV7-9 to TRBJ2-1; D perhaps matches TRBD2 (5 bases). V was cut by 1 base and J by 0 bases, with 10 bases left in between. CDR3 size: 16 residues. CDR1 is SEHNR, CDR2 FQNEAQ, per germline (reference sequence). As DNA, the CDR3 is TGTGCCAGCAGCTTAGGGGCGGGCAGCTCCTACAATGAGCAGTTCTTC. Protein sequence: CASSLGAGSSYNEQFF.

This clone was observed a single time. The chain links TRBV4-2 to TRBJ2-7; TRBD2 matches at 10 bases. In germline, CDR1 is LGHNA, CDR2 YNFKEQ. J was trimmed by 2 bases and V by 0 bases; bases with no gene match: 1. This CDR3 spans 15 amino acids. The CDR3 sequence is CASSQELAGTYEQYF. Here the CDR3 DNA reads TGTGCCAGCAGCCAAGAACTAGCGGGAACCTACGAGCAGTACTTC.

The chain carries TRBV7-8 and TRBJ1-5, with 7 nucleotides matching TRBD1. The germline CDR1 and CDR2 sequences are SGHVS and FQNEAQ. The J segment lost 0 bases and the V segment lost 5 bases, leaving 13 bases of the junction unmatched. This CDR3 region has 18 residues. CDR3 sequence: CASSTGTEEESSNQPQHF. CDR3 coding DNA: TGTGCCAGCAGCACAGGGACAGAAGAGGAGTCTAGCAATCAGCCCCAGCATTTT.

This chain connects TRBV9 to TRBJ2-7; possible D gene TRBD1, 5 bases. The CDR3 spans 13 residues. V was clipped by 0 bases and J by 3 bases, with 7 bases between them. The germline CDR1 and CDR2 sequences are SGDLS and YYNGEE. Here the CDR3 DNA reads TGTGCCAGCAGCGTAGTCGACAGCTACGAGCAGTACTTC. Translation gives CASSVVDSYEQYF.

The chain uses TRBV7-6 and TRBJ1-2; the D is unclear. The V gene's germline CDR1 is SGHVS and CDR2 FNYEAQ. The ends were cut back, 7 bases at V and 5 bases at J, with 20 bases in the middle. The CDR3 is 15 residues long. The CDR3 protein is CASIPSKTAGYGYTF. CDR3 coding DNA: TGTGCCAGCATCCCAAGCAAAACCGCAGGTTATGGCTACACCTTC.

This clone has a single count. The rearrangement uses TRBV30 and TRBJ2-1, with D perhaps TRBD1 (6 bases). Per germline, CDR1 GTSNPN and CDR2 SVGIG (reference sequence). CDR3 size: 12 residues. Trimming stripped 4 bases from V and 7 bases from J, with 11 bases between. CDR3 bases: TGTGCCTGGACTACGGACAGTAATGAGCAGTTCTTC. This translates into CAWTTDSNEQFF. The whole variable domain, remainder taken from reference TRBV30 and TRBJ2-1, is SQTIHQWPATLVQPVGSPLSLECTVEGTSNPNLYWYRQAAGRGLQLLFYSVGIGQISSEVPQNLSASRPQDRQFILSSKKLLLSDSGFYLCAWTTDSNEQFFGPGTRLTVL.

The CDR3 sequence: CASSPTSEKYEQYF. In nucleotides, the CDR3 is TGTGCCAGCAGCCCGACTAGCGAGAAATACGAGCAGTACTTC. The chain joins TRBV5-4 to TRBJ2-7; 8 bases are shared with TRBD2. The CDR3 has 14 amino acids. Germline V gene data show CDR1 as SGHNT and CDR2 as YYREEE (reference sequence). With 4 bases clipped from V and 4 bases from J, the junction kept 7 bases outside the gene matches. Based on the CDR3 plus reference TRBV5-4 and TRBJ2-7, the full variable domain is ETGVTQSPTHLIKTRGQQVTLRCSSQSGHNTVSWYQQALGQGPQFIFQYYREEENGRGNFPPRFSGLQFPNYSSELNVNALELDDSALYLCASSPTSEKYEQYFGPGTRLTVT.

The gene calls are TRBV30 and TRBJ1-2; D call uncertain. Trimming cost V 1 base and J 0 bases, with 6 bases left between them. CDR3 size: 13 residues. Per germline, CDR1 GTSNPN and CDR2 SVGIG (reference sequence). The CDR3 spells CAWSGYSNYGYTF. The CDR3 nucleotides are TGTGCCTGGAGTGGGTACTCTAACTATGGCTACACCTTC.

CDR3 amino acids: CSGALPGNTNEQYF. In DNA, the CDR3 is TGCAGCGGTGCCCTACCAGGCAACACAAACGAGCAGTACTTC. This chain connects TRBV29-1 to TRBJ2-7; no reliable D call. Germline lookup yields CDR1 SQVTM and CDR2 ANQGSEA. The CDR3 loop spans 14 amino acids. Trimming shortened V by 7 bases and J by 5 bases, and 21 bases separated the two germline ends.

The gene calls are TRBV29-1 and TRBJ1-2; weak D call: TRBD1 (6 bases). Germline V gene lookup returns CDR1 SQVTM and CDR2 ANQGSEA. With 4 bases removed from V and 3 bases from J, the gap between germline ends came to 12 bases. CDR3 length: 13 amino acids. Here the CDR3 DNA reads TGCAGCGTTGCGGCAGGGGAGCACTATGGCTACACCTTC. This translates into CSVAAGEHYGYTF.

V gene TRBV27 combines with J gene TRBJ2-1, with 10 positions matching TRBD2. Germline V gene lookup returns CDR1 MNHEY and CDR2 SMNVEV (reference sequence). The CDR3 contains 15 residues. Trimming at V came to 3 bases and at J to 6 bases, leaving 5 bases not matched to a gene. CDR3 residues: CASSLLAGVGNEQFF. CDR3 sequence (DNA): TGTGCCAGCAGTTTGCTAGCGGGAGTCGGCAATGAGCAGTTCTTC.

This chain joins TRBV28 and TRBJ2-7, with 7 bases fitting TRBD1. The V gene's germline CDR1 is MDHEN and CDR2 SYDVKM. The CDR3 spans 16 residues. Unmatched junction bases numbered 10, after V lost 2 bases and J lost 3 bases. CDR3 loop: CASSLPRGTDFYEQYF. CDR3 nucleotides: TGTGCCAGCAGTTTACCCCGAGGGACAGATTTCTACGAGCAGTACTTC.

The rearrangement joins TRBV5-1 to TRBJ2-1; the match to TRBD2 covers 13 bases. Germline V gives CDR1 SGHRS, CDR2 YFSETQ. The CDR3 runs 16 residues. V dropped 0 bases and J dropped 9; count of bases not matched to a gene: 6. Here the CDR3 reads CASSLGGLAGVSEQFF. CDR3 nucleotide sequence: TGCGCCAGCAGCTTGGGCGGACTAGCGGGAGTCAGTGAGCAGTTCTTC.

The chain couples TRBV30 to TRBJ1-6; D uncertain. Germline V gene data show CDR1 as GTSNPN and CDR2 as SVGIG (reference sequence). The CDR3 loop spans 13 amino acids. Trimming took 2 bases from V and 8 from J, leaving 10 bases between them. The CDR3 sequence: CAWSRGPDSPLHF. CDR3 coding DNA: TGTGCCTGGAGTCGAGGCCCGGATTCACCCCTCCACTTT.

The chain carries TRBV6-5 and TRBJ2-7, with TRBD2 matching 12 bases. The V segment lost 6 bases and the J segment 3 bases; nucleotides outside the gene matches: 3. Germline CDR1 MNHEY, CDR2 SVGAGI. The CDR3 totals 14 residues. The CDR3 region is CASRQTSGGYEQYF. For the CDR3, the DNA is TGTGCCAGCAGGCAGACTAGCGGGGGCTACGAGCAGTACTTC.

The chain recombines TRBV27 with TRBJ1-5; D may be TRBD1 (6 bases). Germline CDR1 reads MNHEY; CDR2 reads SMNVEV (reference sequence). Trimming removed 4 bases at V and 4 bases at J, with 14 bases between. This CDR3 region has 15 residues. The CDR3 reads CASSWVGDTNQPQHF. The CDR3 DNA follows: TGTGCCAGCAGTTGGGTAGGGGACACTAATCAGCCCCAGCATTTT.

The J gene is TRBJ2-2, the V gene TRBV4-2; no firm D call. The CDR3 loop spans 15 amino acids. Trimming left V 2 bases short and J 0 bases short, with 7 bases between. CDR1 is LGHNA and CDR2 is YNFKEQ in the germline V gene. In DNA form, the CDR3 reads TGTGCCAGCAGCCAACTCCTAGCGAACACCGGGGAGCTGTTTTTT. Its protein product is CASSQLLANTGELFF.

This sequence joins TRBV4-1 and TRBJ1-1, with TRBD1 matching 10 bases. Trimming took 2 bases from V and 3 from J; bases not matched to a gene: 15. Germline lookup yields CDR1 MGHRA and CDR2 YSYEKL. This CDR3 is built from 19 residues. The CDR3: CASSQRDRGSGVGDTEAFF. CDR3 DNA: TGCGCCAGCAGCCAACGGGACAGGGGATCTGGGGTCGGGGACACTGAAGCTTTCTTT.

Concerning this clone itself: One end of the junction varies from germline; a read error may be responsible. This chain uses TRBV7-7 with TRBJ2-5; tentative D call: TRBD2 (6 bases). Per germline, CDR1 SSHAT and CDR2 FNYEAQ (reference sequence). This CDR3 comprises 13 residues. The CDR3: CASSLERVETQYF. DNA of the CDR3: TGTGCTAGCAGCTTAGAGCGGGTTGAGACCCAGTACTTC.

This chain uses TRBV19 with TRBJ1-6; TRBD1 agrees at 9 bases. The CDR3 consists of 19 residues. J gave up 6 bases and V 1 base, and 13 bases lay outside the gene matches. Germline CDR1 reads LNHDA; CDR2 reads SQIVND (reference sequence). The CDR3 bases are TGTGCCAGTAGTATAGGCCCCCCCGGGACAGGGTTCTTTAATTCACCCCTCCACTTT. Translated: CASSIGPPGTGFFNSPLHF.

This chain connects TRBV5-1 to TRBJ2-7; the match to TRBD1 covers 9 bases. Germline CDR1 is SGHRS and CDR2 is YFSETQ. V was pared by 4 bases and J by 2 bases, with 7 bases of the junction left unmatched. This CDR3 region has 15 residues. The CDR3 sequence is CASSPTGQGPYEQYF. The CDR3 nucleotides read TGCGCCAGCAGCCCTACGGGACAGGGACCCTACGAGCAGTACTTC.

The chain employs TRBV19 and TRBJ2-5; D possibly corresponds to TRBD1 (7 bases). Germline-derived CDR1 and CDR2 are LNHDA and SQIVND (reference sequence). The CDR3 sequence is 14 residues long. V lost 4 bases to trimming and J lost 5 bases, with 14 bases between them. The CDR3 DNA follows: TGTGCCAGTAGTAGCCAGACAGGGAGGGAGACCCAGTACTTC. It codes for CASSSQTGRETQYF.

This chain's CDR3 is CASSLGLTTYEQYF. The CDR3 DNA reads TGCGCCAGCAGCTTGGGACTTACTACCTACGAGCAGTACTTC. The chain carries TRBV5-1 and TRBJ2-7; D not resolved. The V end was cut by 0 bases, the J end by 2 bases, with 9 bases between. CDR1 is SGHRS, CDR2 YFSETQ, per germline. The CDR3 sequence is 14 residues long.

The J gene is TRBJ1-1, the V gene TRBV5-4; TRBD1 matches at 7 bases. J gave up 4 bases and V 0 bases, and 3 bases lay outside the gene matches. The CDR3 consists of 14 residues. Germline CDR1 SGHNT, CDR2 YYREEE (reference sequence). Here the CDR3 reads CASSLAGGVTEAFF. Written as DNA, the CDR3 is TGTGCCAGCAGCTTGGCAGGGGGTGTCACTGAAGCTTTCTTT. The full variable domain, completed using reference TRBV5-4 and TRBJ1-1, is ETGVTQSPTHLIKTRGQQVTLRCSSQSGHNTVSWYQQALGQGPQFIFQYYREEENGRGNFPPRFSGLQFPNYSSELNVNALELDDSALYLCASSLAGGVTEAFFGQGTRLTVV.

This chain joins TRBV4-1 and TRBJ1-1; 9 positions agree with TRBD1. The CDR3 contains 16 residues. V shed 4 bases and J 5 bases; nucleotides not matched to a gene: 11. Germline V gene data show CDR1 as MGHRA and CDR2 as YSYEKL. DNA for the CDR3: TGCGCCAGCAGCCGGGGACAGGGAGGGGCAGGAACTGAAGCTTTCTTT. Translation gives CASSRGQGGAGTEAFF.

The rearrangement links TRBV5-1 to TRBJ1-1; the D is unclear. CDR1 is SGHRS, CDR2 YFSETQ, per germline. This CDR3 is 13 amino acids long. Trimming took off 8 bases at V and 1 base at J, with 12 bases between the two ends. The CDR3 DNA sequence: TGCGCCAGTCGTCCCCTAGGGAACACTGAAGCTTTCTTT. Protein product: CASRPLGNTEAFF. Full variable domain (remainder filled in from reference TRBV5-1 and TRBJ1-1): KAGVTQTPRYLIKTRGQQVTLSCSPISGHRSVSWYQQTPGQGLQFLFEYFSETQRNKGNFPGRFSGRQFSNSRSEMNVSTLELGDSALYLCASRPLGNTEAFFGQGTRLTVV.

V and J are TRBV19 and TRBJ1-2; 9 bases line up with TRBD1. Germline CDR1 LNHDA, CDR2 SQIVND (reference sequence). The CDR3 has 14 amino acids. Trimming at V came to 8 bases and at J to 7 bases, leaving 11 bases not matched to a gene. The CDR3 protein is CASGATGTGIGYTF. CDR3 bases: TGTGCCAGTGGCGCTACCGGGACAGGGATTGGCTACACCTTC.